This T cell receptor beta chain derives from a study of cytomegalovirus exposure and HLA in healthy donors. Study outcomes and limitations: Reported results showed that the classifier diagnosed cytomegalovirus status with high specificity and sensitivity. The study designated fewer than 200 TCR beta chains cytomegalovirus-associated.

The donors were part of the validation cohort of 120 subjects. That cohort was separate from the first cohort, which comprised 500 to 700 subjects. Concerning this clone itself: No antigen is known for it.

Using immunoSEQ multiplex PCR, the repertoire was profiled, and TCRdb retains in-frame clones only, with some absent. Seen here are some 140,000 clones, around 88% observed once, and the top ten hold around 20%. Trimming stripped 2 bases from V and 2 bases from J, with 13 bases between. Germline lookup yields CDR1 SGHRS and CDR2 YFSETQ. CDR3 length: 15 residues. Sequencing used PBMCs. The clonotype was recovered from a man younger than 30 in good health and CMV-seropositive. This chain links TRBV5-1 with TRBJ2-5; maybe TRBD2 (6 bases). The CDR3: CASSFPGGRQETQYF. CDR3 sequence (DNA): TGCGCCAGCAGCTTTCCCGGAGGGAGACAAGAGACCCAGTACTTC.